One sample yielded the 6 T cell receptor beta chains listed below, sequenced in a study of shared clonotypes between healthy human individuals. Some clones are missing from TCRdb's copy, which holds only in-frame ones; the method was immunoSEQ multiplex PCR. The table has about 1,500,000 clones, around 97% seen once. The specimen sequenced was naive CD4+ T cells sorted from blood. Indicated subset: CD45RA+ positively selected. Receptors were obtained from a man aged 25 to 40 in good health.

V and J are TRBV7-8 and TRBJ2-7; a weak D match, TRBD1 (5 bases). V was clipped by 0 bases and J by 4 bases, with 7 bases between them. This CDR3 is built from 13 residues. CDR1 is SGHVS, CDR2 FQNEAQ, per germline. Written as DNA, the CDR3 is TGTGCCAGCAGCTTAGCGCGACAGTACGAGCAGTACTTC. This codes for CASSLARQYEQYF.

The chain recombines TRBV28 with TRBJ2-3, with no clear D. Germline V gives CDR1 MDHEN, CDR2 SYDVKM. V dropped 2 bases and J dropped 2 bases, with 11 bases sitting between them. This CDR3 spans 15 amino acids. The CDR3 DNA reads as TGTGCCAGCAGTTTAGGCGCTAGGTCCACAGATACGCAGTATTTT. This sequence encodes CASSLGARSTDTQYF.

V gene TRBV18 combines with J gene TRBJ2-1, with TRBD2 matching 8 bases. Trimming cost V 3 bases and J 3 bases; bases outside gene matches: 10. The CDR3 extends over 17 amino acids. Germline V CDR1 and CDR2: KGHSH, LQKENI. The CDR3 bases are TGTGCCAGCTCACCCCTCGTCGGGAGGGCCCTCTACAATGAGCAGTTCTTC. Translated: CASSPLVGRALYNEQFF.

J is TRBJ1-5 and V is TRBV5-5, with D possibly matching TRBD1 (5 bases). V was trimmed by 1 base and J by 1 base, leaving 12 bases between them. This CDR3 spans 16 amino acids. The germline gives CDR1 SGHKS, CDR2 YYEKEE (reference sequence). Written as DNA, the CDR3 is TGTGCCAGCAGCTTGATGGGGGGGTTAAGCAATCAGCCCCAGCATTTT. It translates to CASSLMGGLSNQPQHF.

This rearrangement joins TRBV7-9 to TRBJ2-3; TRBD1 agrees at 10 bases. Germline V gene lookup returns CDR1 SEHNR and CDR2 FQNEAQ (reference sequence). This CDR3 is built from 16 residues. Unmatched junction bases numbered 10, after V lost 5 bases and J lost 5 bases. Written as DNA, the CDR3 is TGTGCCAGCAGCCGTTCAGACAGGGGGCGAGGAGATACGCAGTATTTT. Translating gives CASSRSDRGRGDTQYF.

This chain links TRBV6-1 with TRBJ1-5; no clear D gene. V dropped 2 bases and J dropped 3 bases, with 11 bases sitting between them. Germline-derived CDR1 and CDR2 are MNHNS and SASEGT. The CDR3 loop spans 15 amino acids. CDR3 nucleotides: TGTGCCAGCAGTGAAATATGGGGTACCAATCAGCCCCAGCATTTT. It yields the protein CASSEIWGTNQPQHF.